This T cell receptor beta chain was sequenced in a study of T-cell reconstitution after alpha-beta-depleted transplantation in children. The library targeted TCRbeta and was prepared with unique molecular identifiers. Via MiXCR, TCRdb re-called the PCR reads, giving one row per CDR3 protein. Of some 350,000 distinct CDR3 sequences listed, 10% are singletons. This CDR3 comprises 15 residues. CDR1 and CDR2 (germline): MNHEY, SMNVEV (reference sequence). The junction had 13 bases not matched to a gene; V was cut back by 7 bases and J by 8 bases. This TCR derives from a human donor who donated a stem cell graft to a child with acute lymphoblastic leukemia. The material was PBMCs from the stem cell graft donor, obtained from the stem cell graft. The chain carries TRBV27 and TRBJ2-1, with 8 bases matching TRBD2. DNA for the CDR3: TGTGCCAGCACTCCCTCCGTATCCGGGAGGGATGAGCAGTTCTTC. Translating gives CASTPSVSGRDEQFF.